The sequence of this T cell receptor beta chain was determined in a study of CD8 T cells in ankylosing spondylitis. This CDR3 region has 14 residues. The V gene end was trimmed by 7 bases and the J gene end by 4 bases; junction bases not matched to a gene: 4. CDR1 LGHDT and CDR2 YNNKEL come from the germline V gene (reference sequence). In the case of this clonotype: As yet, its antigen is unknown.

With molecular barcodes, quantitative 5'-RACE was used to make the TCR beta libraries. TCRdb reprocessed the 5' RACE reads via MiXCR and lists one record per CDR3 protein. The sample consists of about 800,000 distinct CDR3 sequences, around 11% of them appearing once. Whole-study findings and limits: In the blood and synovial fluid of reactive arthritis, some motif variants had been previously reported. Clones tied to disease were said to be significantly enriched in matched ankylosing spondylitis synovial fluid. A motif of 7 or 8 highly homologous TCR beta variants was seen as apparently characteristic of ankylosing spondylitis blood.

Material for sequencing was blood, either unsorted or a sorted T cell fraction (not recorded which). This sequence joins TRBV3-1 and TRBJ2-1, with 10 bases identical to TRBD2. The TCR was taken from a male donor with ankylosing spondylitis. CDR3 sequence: CASNPSGRYNEQFF. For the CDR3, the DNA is TGTGCCAGCAACCCTAGCGGGAGATACAATGAGCAGTTCTTC.